This TCR beta chain was captured in a study of control samples from healthy donors and cancer patients. The repertoire was sequenced with immunoSEQ multiplex PCR; TCRdb's copy has only in-frame clones and lacks some. The data contain about 95,000 clones, approximately 90% of them seen just once; the ten biggest clones take up roughly 0.9%. This CDR3 spans 14 amino acids. With V trimmed by 3 bases and J by 3 bases, 1 base remained unmatched. The V gene's germline CDR1 is KGHSH and CDR2 LQKENI. What was sequenced was blood. This chain links TRBV18 with TRBJ1-2; TRBD1 aligns across 10 bases. This TCR derives from a woman younger than 45 in good health. The CDR3 spells CASSPGTGDYGYTF. As DNA, the CDR3 is TGTGCCAGCTCACCGGGGACAGGGGACTATGGCTACACCTTC.